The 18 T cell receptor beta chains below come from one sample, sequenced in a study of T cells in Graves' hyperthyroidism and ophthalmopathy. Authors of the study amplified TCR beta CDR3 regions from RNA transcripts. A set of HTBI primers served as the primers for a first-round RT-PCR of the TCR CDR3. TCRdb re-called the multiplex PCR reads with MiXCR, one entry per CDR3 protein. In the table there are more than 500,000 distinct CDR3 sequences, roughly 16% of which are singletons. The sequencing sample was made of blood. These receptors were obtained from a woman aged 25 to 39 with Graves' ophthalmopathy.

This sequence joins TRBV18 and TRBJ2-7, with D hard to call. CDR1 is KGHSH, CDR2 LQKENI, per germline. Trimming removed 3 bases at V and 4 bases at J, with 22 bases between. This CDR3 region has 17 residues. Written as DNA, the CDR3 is TGTGCCAGCTCACCCCTCCCAAAAGGCAGTCGCTCTTACGAGCAGTACTTC. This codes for CASSPLPKGSRSYEQYF.

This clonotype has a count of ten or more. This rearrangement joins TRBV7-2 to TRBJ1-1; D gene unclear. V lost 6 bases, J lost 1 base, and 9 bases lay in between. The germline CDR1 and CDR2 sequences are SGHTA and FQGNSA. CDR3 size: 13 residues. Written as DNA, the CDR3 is TGTGCCAGCAGGCGCACTCGGAACACTGAAGCTTTCTTT. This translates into CASRRTRNTEAFF.

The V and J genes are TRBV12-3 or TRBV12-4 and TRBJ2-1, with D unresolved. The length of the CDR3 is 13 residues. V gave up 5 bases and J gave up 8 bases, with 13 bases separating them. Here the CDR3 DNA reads TGTGCCAGCAGTCGAAGCAGGTGCGATGAGCAGTTCTTC. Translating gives CASSRSRCDEQFF.

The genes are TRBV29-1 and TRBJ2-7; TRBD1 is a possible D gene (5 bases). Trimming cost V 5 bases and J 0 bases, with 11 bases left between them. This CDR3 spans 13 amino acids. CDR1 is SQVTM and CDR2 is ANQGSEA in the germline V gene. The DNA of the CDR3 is TGCAGCGTTTCGGACATTACCTCCTACGAGCAGTACTTC. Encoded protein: CSVSDITSYEQYF.

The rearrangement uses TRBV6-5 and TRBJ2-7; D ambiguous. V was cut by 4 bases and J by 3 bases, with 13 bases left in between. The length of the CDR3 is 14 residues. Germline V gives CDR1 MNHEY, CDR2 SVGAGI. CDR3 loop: CASSLQGTFYEQYF. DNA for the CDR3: TGTGCCAGCAGTTTGCAAGGCACCTTCTACGAGCAGTACTTC.

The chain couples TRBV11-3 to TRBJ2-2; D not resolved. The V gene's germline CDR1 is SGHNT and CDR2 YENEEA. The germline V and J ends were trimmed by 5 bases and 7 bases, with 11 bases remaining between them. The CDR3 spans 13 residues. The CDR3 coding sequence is TGTGCCAGCAGCCTTAACCGAGACGGGGAGCTGTTTTTT. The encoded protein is CASSLNRDGELFF.

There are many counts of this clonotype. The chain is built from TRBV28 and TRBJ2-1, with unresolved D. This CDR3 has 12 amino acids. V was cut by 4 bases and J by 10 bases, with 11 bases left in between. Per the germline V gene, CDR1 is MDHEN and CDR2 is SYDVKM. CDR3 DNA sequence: TGTGCCAGCAGTTCCAATAGTCGGGAGCAGTTCTTC. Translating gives CASSSNSREQFF.

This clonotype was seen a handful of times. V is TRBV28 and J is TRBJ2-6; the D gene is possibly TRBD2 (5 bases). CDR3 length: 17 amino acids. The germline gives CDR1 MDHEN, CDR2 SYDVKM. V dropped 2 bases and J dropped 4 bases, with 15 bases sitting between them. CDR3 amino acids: CASSLDRGLVGANVLTF. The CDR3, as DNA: TGTGCCAGCAGTTTAGATCGGGGTCTCGTGGGGGCCAACGTCCTGACTTTC.

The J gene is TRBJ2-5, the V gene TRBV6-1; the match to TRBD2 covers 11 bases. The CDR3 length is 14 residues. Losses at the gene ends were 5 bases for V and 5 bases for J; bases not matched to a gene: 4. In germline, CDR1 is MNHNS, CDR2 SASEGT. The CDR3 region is CASSSLAGGETQYF. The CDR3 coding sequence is TGTGCCAGCAGTTCGTTAGCGGGAGGGGAGACCCAGTACTTC.

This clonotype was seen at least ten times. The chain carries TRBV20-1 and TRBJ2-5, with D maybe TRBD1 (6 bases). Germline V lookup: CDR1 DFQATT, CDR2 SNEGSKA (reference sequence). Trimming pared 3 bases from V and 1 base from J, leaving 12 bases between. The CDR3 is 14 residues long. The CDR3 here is CSARRSTGQETQYF. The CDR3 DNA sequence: TGCAGTGCTAGGCGTTCGACAGGCCAAGAGACCCAGTACTTC.

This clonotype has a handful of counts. The CDR3 reads CASSLNRGLNEQFF. In DNA form, the CDR3 reads TGTGCCAGCAGCCTAAACAGGGGGCTGAATGAGCAGTTCTTC. V usage is TRBV6-1 and J usage is TRBJ2-1; 9 bases are shared with TRBD1. Germline V lookup: CDR1 MNHNS, CDR2 SASEGT. CDR3 length: 14 residues. V lost 6 bases to trimming and J lost 7 bases; unmatched junction nucleotides: 7.

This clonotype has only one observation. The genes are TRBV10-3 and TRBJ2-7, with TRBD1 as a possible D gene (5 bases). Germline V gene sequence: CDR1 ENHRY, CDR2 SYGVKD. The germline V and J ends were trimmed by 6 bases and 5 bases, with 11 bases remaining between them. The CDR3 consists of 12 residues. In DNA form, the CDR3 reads TGTGCCATCAGGCCCAAGGGGAACGAGCAGTACTTC. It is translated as CAIRPKGNEQYF.

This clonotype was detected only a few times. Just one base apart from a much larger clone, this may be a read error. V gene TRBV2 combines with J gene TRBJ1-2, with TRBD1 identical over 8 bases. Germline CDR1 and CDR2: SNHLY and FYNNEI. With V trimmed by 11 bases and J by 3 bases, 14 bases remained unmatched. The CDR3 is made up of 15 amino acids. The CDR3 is CARVAQGAVHYGYTF. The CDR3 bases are TGTGCCCGCGTGGCTCAGGGGGCCGTTCACTATGGCTACACCTTC.

In nucleotides, the CDR3 is TGCAGTGCTATCGAAGAGTCTTACATTCAGTACTTC. Translating gives CSAIEESYIQYF. This chain connects TRBV20-1 to TRBJ2-4; D ambiguous. The CDR3 is 12 residues long. CDR1 DFQATT and CDR2 SNEGSKA come from the germline V gene (reference sequence). V lost 4 bases, J lost 8 bases, and 12 bases lay in between.

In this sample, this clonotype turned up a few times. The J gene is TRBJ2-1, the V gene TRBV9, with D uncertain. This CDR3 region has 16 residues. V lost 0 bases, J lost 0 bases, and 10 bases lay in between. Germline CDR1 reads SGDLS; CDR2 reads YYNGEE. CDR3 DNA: TGTGCCAGCAGCGTAGATATGGCTAGCTCCTACAATGAGCAGTTCTTC. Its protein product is CASSVDMASSYNEQFF. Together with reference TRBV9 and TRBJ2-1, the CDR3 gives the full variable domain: DSGVTQTPKHLITATGQRVTLRCSPRSGDLSVYWYQQSLDQGLQFLIQYYNGEERAKGNILERFSAQQFPDLHSELNLSSLELGDSALYFCASSVDMASSYNEQFFGPGTRLTVL.

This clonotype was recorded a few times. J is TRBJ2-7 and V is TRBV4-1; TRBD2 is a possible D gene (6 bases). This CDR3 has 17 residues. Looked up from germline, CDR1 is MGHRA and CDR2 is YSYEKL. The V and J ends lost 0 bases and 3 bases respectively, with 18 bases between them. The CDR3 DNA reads TGCGCCAGCAGCCAAGAGGAAATTGGGGGAGGAGGCTACGAGCAGTACTTC. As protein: CASSQEEIGGGGYEQYF.

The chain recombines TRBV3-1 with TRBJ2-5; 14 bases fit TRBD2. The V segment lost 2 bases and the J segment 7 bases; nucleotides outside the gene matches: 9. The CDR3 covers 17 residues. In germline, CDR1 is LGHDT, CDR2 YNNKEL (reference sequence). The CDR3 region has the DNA TGTGCCAGCAGCCAACGGACTAGCGGGAGGAAGGGAGGGACCCAGTACTTC. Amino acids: CASSQRTSGRKGGTQYF.

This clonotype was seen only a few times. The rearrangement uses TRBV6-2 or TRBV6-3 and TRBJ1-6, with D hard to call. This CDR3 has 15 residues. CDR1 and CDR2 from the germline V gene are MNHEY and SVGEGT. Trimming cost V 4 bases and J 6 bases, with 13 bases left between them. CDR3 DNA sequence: TGTGCCAGCAGTTCGGCGGATGGCCGTAATTCACCCCTCCACTTT. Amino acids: CASSSADGRNSPLHF.